This record concerns one T cell receptor (beta chain) sequence. These data originate in a study of T cell changes during pregnancy in multiple sclerosis. Produced via immunoSEQ multiplex PCR; TCRdb's table is partial and in-frame only. Among roughly 70,000 clones listed, almost 95% were seen once. V was pared by 4 bases and J by 0 bases, with 7 bases between. Germline-derived CDR1 and CDR2 are MGHRA and YSYEKL. This CDR3 comprises 15 residues. This sequence joins TRBV4-1 and TRBJ2-6; D unresolved. The starting material was peripheral blood, obtained in the third trimester of pregnancy. The sequence was collected from a female donor in good health, enrolled as a control in a pregnancy study. CDR3 sequence reads: CASSPVASGANVLTF. The CDR3 DNA follows: TGCGCCAGCAGCCCAGTGGCCTCTGGGGCCAACGTCCTGACTTTC.